What follows are 15 T cell receptor beta chains derived from one specimen sequenced in a study of technical replicates of blood from a handful of donors. The table came from immunoSEQ multiplex PCR; TCRdb's copy has only in-frame clones and leaves some out. The data contain about 80,000 clones, 97% of them seen just once; the ten biggest clones take up less than 0.2%. The sample was T cells isolated from PBMCs. Every receptor here comes from a human donor in good health.

J is TRBJ2-3 and V is TRBV5-1; TRBD1 matches 8 bases. Germline V lookup: CDR1 SGHRS, CDR2 YFSETQ. This CDR3 region has 14 residues. Germline trimming cut 2 bases from V and 4 bases from J; bases unmatched to any gene: 3. This CDR3 is CASSFGQGADTQYF. The CDR3 nucleotides are TGCGCCAGCAGCTTCGGACAGGGTGCAGATACGCAGTATTTT.

The rearrangement uses TRBV6-5 and TRBJ2-7; 7 bases match TRBD1. The CDR3 loop spans 14 amino acids. The trim removed 6 bases at V and 2 bases at J, leaving 7 bases unmatched. The germline V gene encodes CDR1 MNHEY and CDR2 SVGAGI. The CDR3 DNA follows: TGTGCCAGCAGCCCCGGGACAGACACCTACGAGCAGTACTTC. It translates to CASSPGTDTYEQYF.

The CDR3, as DNA: TGTGCCAGCAGGGGAGGACCTCAGCAGTTCTTC. Protein: CASRGGPQQFF. The chain combines TRBV2 with TRBJ2-1; possibly TRBD2 for D (6 bases). The ends were cut back, 6 bases at V and 11 bases at J, with 11 bases in the middle. The CDR3 is 11 amino acids. The V gene's germline CDR1 is SNHLY and CDR2 FYNNEI.

This clone was seen a single time. The V gene is TRBV28, the J gene TRBJ2-7, with TRBD1 matching over 7 bases. Germline V lookup: CDR1 MDHEN, CDR2 SYDVKM. V lost 6 bases to trimming and J lost 3 bases; unmatched junction nucleotides: 11. The CDR3 extends over 15 amino acids. CDR3 residues: CASSPLDRSSYEQYF. CDR3 DNA: TGTGCCAGCAGCCCATTGGACAGGTCGAGCTACGAGCAGTACTTC. The complete variable domain, with remaining parts taken from reference TRBV28 and TRBJ2-7, reads DVKVTQSSRYLVKRTGEKVFLECVQDMDHENMFWYRQDPGLGLRLIYFSYDVKMKEKGDIPEGYSVSREKKERFSLILESASTNQTSMYLCASSPLDRSSYEQYFGPGTRLTVT.

The chain recombines TRBV2 with TRBJ1-1, with a tentative D call TRBD1 (5 bases). The CDR3 spans 12 residues. The V and J ends lost 10 bases and 2 bases respectively, with 11 bases between them. Looked up from germline, CDR1 is SNHLY and CDR2 is FYNNEI. The CDR3 nucleotides read TGTGCCAACGTCGACAGAAACACTGAAGCTTTCTTT. Translated, it gives CANVDRNTEAFF.

In nucleotides, the CDR3 is TGTGCCAGCAGCTTGGTAGCCGGAGCAGATACGCAGTATTTT. Translating it yields CASSLVAGADTQYF. The chain joins TRBV5-6 to TRBJ2-3; D not certain. Trimming pared 0 bases from V and 4 bases from J, leaving 9 bases between. CDR3 length: 14 amino acids. Germline values: CDR1 SGHDT, CDR2 YYEEEE.

The chain employs TRBV11-2 and TRBJ2-3; D remains ambiguous. Germline values: CDR1 SGHAT, CDR2 FQNNGV. This CDR3 is 14 amino acids long. Trimming left V 1 base short and J 5 bases short, with 10 bases between. CDR3 bases: TGTGCCAGCAGCTTAGCGTTCGGCGGAGATACGCAGTATTTT. Protein product: CASSLAFGGDTQYF.

The chain is built from TRBV30 and TRBJ2-2; 12 bases align to TRBD2. The J segment lost 6 bases and the V segment lost 1 base, leaving 3 bases of the junction unmatched. Germline CDR1 reads GTSNPN; CDR2 reads SVGIG (reference sequence). There are 15 residues in the CDR3. The CDR3 region has the DNA TGTGCCTGGAGTGGGACTAGCGGGGCCGCCGGGGAGCTGTTTTTT. This codes for CAWSGTSGAAGELFF. The entire variable domain, with the rest obtained from reference TRBV30 and TRBJ2-2, is as follows: SQTIHQWPATLVQPVGSPLSLECTVEGTSNPNLYWYRQAAGRGLQLLFYSVGIGQISSEVPQNLSASRPQDRQFILSSKKLLLSDSGFYLCAWSGTSGAAGELFFGEGSRLTVL.

The chain combines TRBV30 with TRBJ2-5; 9 nucleotides agree with TRBD2. Looked up from germline, CDR1 is GTSNPN and CDR2 is SVGIG (reference sequence). Trimming took 4 bases from V and 1 from J; bases not matched to a gene: 7. The CDR3 consists of 15 residues. This CDR3 is CAWNPSGGIQETQYF. CDR3 DNA sequence: TGTGCCTGGAATCCCAGCGGGGGGATCCAAGAGACCCAGTACTTC.

The rearrangement uses TRBV14 and TRBJ2-3, with 10 bases that match TRBD2. Trimming removed 6 bases from V and 2 bases from J; junction bases left unmatched: 2. Germline lookup yields CDR1 SGHDN and CDR2 FVKESK. CDR3 length equals 14 residues. The DNA for the CDR3 is TGTGCCAGCAGAACTAGCGGGAACACAGATACGCAGTATTTT. It codes for CASRTSGNTDTQYF.

V and J are TRBV11-2 and TRBJ2-1, with 9 bases aligning to TRBD2. V dropped 1 base and J dropped 7; count of bases not matched to a gene: 14. There are 18 residues in the CDR3. Germline CDR1 and CDR2: SGHAT and FQNNGV. The CDR3 DNA sequence: TGTGCCAGCAGCTTAGCCGTCGGCGTCAGGACTAGCGAGAATGAGCAGTTCTTC. Translation gives CASSLAVGVRTSENEQFF.

The gene calls are TRBV29-1 and TRBJ1-2; D is perhaps TRBD1 (6 bases). V was cut by 7 bases and J by 8 bases, with 11 bases left in between. The CDR3 contains 10 residues. The germline V gene has CDR1 SQVTM and CDR2 ANQGSEA. Written as DNA, the CDR3 is TGCAGCGCCGGACAGAAGGGCTACACCTTC. Its protein is CSAGQKGYTF.

The chain is built from TRBV11-2 and TRBJ1-3; D is ambiguous. Germline assignment: CDR1 SGHAT and CDR2 FQNNGV. With 4 bases removed from V and 0 bases from J, the gap between germline ends came to 13 bases. The CDR3 loop spans 16 amino acids. CDR3 protein: CASSSLTWSSGNTIYF. CDR3 nucleotides: TGTGCCAGCAGCTCGTTGACTTGGAGCTCTGGAAACACCATATATTTT.

This sequence joins TRBV11-2 and TRBJ2-7, with D unresolved. The germline V gene has CDR1 SGHAT and CDR2 FQNNGV. Deletions cut 2 bases from V and 3 bases from J, with 5 bases between. The CDR3 consists of 12 residues. The CDR3 spells CASSLSFYEQYF. The DNA for the CDR3 is TGTGCCAGCAGCTTATCCTTCTACGAGCAGTACTTC.

The gene calls are TRBV27 and TRBJ1-2; D is uncertain. Germline values: CDR1 MNHEY, CDR2 SMNVEV (reference sequence). Trimming shortened V by 0 bases and J by 1 base, and 6 bases separated the two germline ends. The CDR3 is made up of 14 amino acids. Here the CDR3 DNA reads TGTGCCAGCAGTTTATCGGGCAGTAACTATGGCTACACCTTC. Amino acids: CASSLSGSNYGYTF.